This entry lists 22 T cell receptor delta chains sequenced from one sample in a study of γδ T cells in repeated Plasmodium falciparum infection. TCRdb called clones from the multiplex PCR reads again using CATT. This table holds 85,000 to 90,000 delta-chain clones, roughly 1.4% found once. Vgamma9/Vdelta2+ and Vdelta2-negative gammadelta T cells were flow-sorted from PBMC for bulk sequencing. Sequencing used gamma-delta T cells from blood. The receptors here all came from a pool of human donors (malaria-infected and uninfected, not separated).

CDR3 in amino acids: CALGELPSSSWLRASYTDKLIF. The CDR3 DNA follows: TGTGCTCTTGGGGAACTCCCTTCTTCGTCATGGTTGCGGGCCTCGTACACCGATAAACTCATCTTT. This chain uses TRDV1 with TRDJ1, with a weak D call TRDD2 (5 bases). Here the J gene came from matching the DNA to germline, since TCRdb omits it. Germline V CDR1 and CDR2: TSWWSYY, QGS. Trimming cost V 0 bases and J 0 bases, with 29 bases left between them. The length of the CDR3 is 22 residues.

Worth noting for this clone: The protein recorded in TCRdb matches a much larger clone and deviates from this DNA's translation at residue 10, suggesting a read error; the protein here is obtained by translating the DNA. The CDR3 sequence: CACDTVGRGGPTKLIF. CDR3 in DNA: TGTGCCTGTGACACCGTTGGTAGGGGGGGGCCCACCAAACTCATCTTT. J is TRDJ1 and V is TRDV2, with a weak D call TRDD3 (5 bases). Assignment of the J gene here rests on matching the DNA to germline, because TCRdb gives none. Germline lookup yields CDR1 GEAIGNYY and CDR2 EKD. Trimming stripped 0 bases from V and 8 bases from J, with 21 bases between. The CDR3 runs 16 residues.

The sample holds a few counts of this clone. The TCRdb protein comes from a much larger clone and disagrees with this DNA's translation at residue 13, likely due to a read error; the protein given here is derived from the DNA. J is TRDJ1 and V is TRDV2, with D perhaps TRDD3 (5 bases). Germline values: CDR1 GEAIGNYY, CDR2 EKD. The CDR3 extends over 19 amino acids. The V end was cut by 3 bases, the J end by 1 base, with 26 bases between. CDR3 in amino acids: CACDRLGATRDTITDKLIF. DNA for the CDR3: TGTGCCTGTGACCGCCTCGGGGCAACACGCGATACAATCACCGATAAACTCATCTTT.

In regard to this clone: TCRdb has a much larger clone's protein, which differs at residue 9 from the translation of this DNA, likely because of a read error; what is shown is the protein translated from the DNA. The rearrangement joins TRDV2 to TRDJ1; possible D gene TRDD3, 6 bases. TCRdb is silent on the J gene; assignment here came from matching the DNA to germline. The germline V gene has CDR1 GEAIGNYY and CDR2 EKD. Trimming cost V 4 bases and J 0 bases, with 14 bases left between them. The CDR3 totals 15 residues. CDR3 loop: CACDPGDQHTDKLIF. DNA for the CDR3: TGTGCCTGTGATCCTGGGGATCAGCACACCGATAAACTCATCTTT.

At least ten counts were recorded for this clone. The chain links TRDV1 to TRDJ1; the match to TRDD3 covers 11 bases. This CDR3 contains 20 residues. Germline-derived CDR1 and CDR2 are TSWWSYY and QGS. V was clipped by 2 bases and J by 4 bases; unmatched bases: 18. CDR3 in DNA: TGTGCTCTTGGGGAAAGTTTAGGGTGGGGGATACGGTCCGGTAACGATAAACTCATCTTT. Translation gives CALGESLGWGIRSGNDKLIF.

This clone was recorded a few times. This likely came from a read error, as a far larger clone is one base away. The same CDR3 is also encoded by other DNA sequences in this sample. The V gene is TRDV2, the J gene TRDJ1; D not certain. Germline CDR1 reads GEAIGNYY; CDR2 reads EKD. The CDR3 sequence is 17 residues long. The CDR3 sequence: CACDTVYTGGYTDKLIF. The CDR3 DNA reads as TGTGCCTGTGACACTGTCTACACCGGAGGGTACACCGATAAGCTCATCTTT.

This clone is medium-sized within its sample. The same CDR3 arises from other DNA sequences in this sample as well. The rearrangement links TRDV1 to TRDJ1; 7 bases fit TRDD3. The CDR3 has 15 residues. The V gene's germline CDR1 is TSWWSYY and CDR2 QGS. The J segment lost 3 bases and the V segment lost 7 bases, leaving 11 bases of the junction unmatched. The CDR3 sequence: CALEEDGDKADKLIF. In nucleotides, the CDR3 is TGTGCTCTTGAGGAGGACGGGGATAAGGCCGATAAACTCATCTTT.

Regarding this clone: A read error likely explains why the TCRdb protein, taken from a much larger clone, differs from this DNA's translation at residue 12; the protein shown is translated from the DNA. The CDR3 nucleotides read TGTGCCTGTGACACGGTTTCTGGGGGATACGCACTCACCGATAAACTCATCTTT. Protein: CACDTVSGGYALTDKLIF. This sequence joins TRDV2 and TRDJ1, with TRDD3 identical over 12 bases. CDR3 length: 18 residues. The trim removed 1 base at V and 1 base at J, leaving 9 bases unmatched. The germline gives CDR1 GEAIGNYY, CDR2 EKD.

This clone was counted a few times. TCRdb records a much larger clone's protein for this DNA, with a difference at residue 7 that likely arises from a read error; the protein given is the translation of the DNA. The CDR3 nucleotides read TGTGCCTGCAAGCTCTACGCTCCTTCCCGGGGACTTATTTACACCGATAAACTCATCTTT. It translates to CACKLYAPSRGLIYTDKLIF. The V gene is TRDV2, the J gene TRDJ1, with D perhaps TRDD2 (6 bases). Since TCRdb gives no J gene, matching the DNA to germline was used here to assign it. The germline V gene encodes CDR1 GEAIGNYY and CDR2 EKD. Deletions cut 7 bases from V and 0 bases from J, with 32 bases between. This CDR3 is built from 20 residues.

This clone was detected ten times or more. The rearrangement joins TRDV1 to TRDJ1; 11 nucleotides align to TRDD3. The CDR3 has 22 residues. With V trimmed by 3 bases and J by 3 bases, 24 bases remained unmatched. CDR1 is TSWWSYY and CDR2 is QGS in the germline V gene. Here the CDR3 DNA reads TGTGCTCTTGGGGACTCACAAAAGGCCTCCGCAGTACTGGGGGATAGCTCCGATAAACTCATCTTT. As protein: CALGDSQKASAVLGDSSDKLIF.

This clone has only a few counts. TCRdb shows a much larger clone's protein in place of this DNA's translation, and the two differ at residue 11, likely through a read error; the protein shown is translated from the DNA. The V call is TRDV2, the J call TRDJ1, with D perhaps TRDD3 (5 bases). Because TCRdb records no J gene, it was assigned here through a match of the DNA to germline. V was pared by 0 bases and J by 0 bases, with 28 bases between. The CDR3 runs 21 residues. Germline CDR1 reads GEAIGNYY; CDR2 reads EKD. The CDR3 DNA reads as TGTGCCTGTGACACCGTCGTCCCACGGCCTAGGGGACCCCTGTACACCGATAAACTCATCTTT. Its translation: CACDTVVPRPRGPLYTDKLIF.

Only a few counts were recorded for this clone. The protein recorded in TCRdb matches a much larger clone and deviates from this DNA's translation at residue 7, suggesting a read error; the protein here is obtained by translating the DNA. The chain combines TRDV2 with TRDJ3; D ambiguous. The CDR3 totals 20 residues. The V end lost 0 bases, the J end lost 0 bases, and 17 bases lay between the germline ends. Germline-derived CDR1 and CDR2 are GEAIGNYY and EKD. As DNA, the CDR3 is TGTGCCTGTGACACCGGAGCCAATCCTCCCAACTCCTGGGACACCCGACAGATGTTTTTC. As protein: CACDTGANPPNSWDTRQMFF.

Notes on this clone: With a far larger clone one base away, a read error is the likely cause. This specimen includes other DNA sequences encoding the same CDR3. This chain joins TRDV1 and TRDJ1, with 13 bases matching TRDD3. TCRdb does not report a J gene; here it was assigned by matching the DNA to germline references. J lost 2 bases, V lost 2 bases, and 23 bases had no gene match. From germline, CDR1 is TSWWSYY and CDR2 QGS. This CDR3 contains 23 residues. This chain's CDR3 is CALGEIGGTSSSYWGIRTDKLIF. The CDR3 nucleotides are TGTGCTCTTGGGGAAATTGGGGGAACTTCCTCCTCATACTGGGGGATACGGACCGATAAACTCATCTTT.

On this clone itself: This DNA translates differently at residue 15 from the TCRdb protein, which is that of a much larger clone; a read error is likely, and the protein shown is the DNA's own translation. The chain combines TRDV1 with TRDJ3; TRDD3 agrees at 11 bases. Germline CDR1 and CDR2: TSWWSYY and QGS. The CDR3 is made up of 22 amino acids. CDR3 nucleotides: TGTGCTCTTGGGCGAACGTGGGGGATACGCGTTTCGAGCTCCAGGGACACCCGACAGATGTTTTTC. Its protein product is CALGRTWGIRVSSSRDTRQMFF.

Ten or more counts support this clone. V is TRDV1 and J is TRDJ1, with TRDD3 matching over 7 bases. Germline V CDR1 and CDR2: TSWWSYY, QGS. The V gene end was trimmed by 2 bases and the J gene end by 1 base; junction bases not matched to a gene: 19. The CDR3 spans 20 residues. CDR3 sequence: CALGESDWGSFNTLTDKLIF. The CDR3 region has the DNA TGTGCTCTTGGGGAATCCGACTGGGGATCCTTCAACACCCTCACCGATAAACTCATCTTT.

This clone occurred a few times. The protein TCRdb gives is from a much larger clone and does not agree with this DNA's translation at residue 6, likely a read error; the protein shown here comes from the DNA. The chain couples TRDV3 to TRDJ1; no clear D. TCRdb records no J gene; here it was assigned by comparing the DNA to germline. Trimming left V 4 bases short and J 0 bases short, with 15 bases between. This CDR3 contains 14 residues. CDR1 is TVYSNPD, CDR2 GDNSRS, per germline (reference sequence). The CDR3 region has the DNA TGTGCCTCCGTTAAGATGAGCAACACCGATAAACTCATCTTT. Translating it yields CASVKMSNTDKLIF.

This clone was counted at least ten times. The chain carries TRDV1 and TRDJ1, with TRDD3 matching 10 bases. The J gene was missing in TCRdb and was found by matching the end of the DNA to germline. The CDR3 is 18 amino acids. Germline values: CDR1 TSWWSYY, CDR2 QGS. V lost 5 bases to trimming and J lost 4 bases; unmatched junction nucleotides: 16. CDR3 loop: CALGLNRVLGDQLDKLIF. The CDR3 DNA follows: TGTGCTCTTGGGCTTAATCGGGTACTGGGGGATCAGCTCGATAAACTCATCTTT.

This clone came up a few times. This likely reflects a read error, since a far larger clone is one base away. This CDR3 is also generated by other DNA sequences in the sample. The chain uses TRDV1 and TRDJ1, with 7 nucleotides matching TRDD3. TCRdb records no J gene; here it was assigned by comparing the DNA to germline. Losses at the gene ends were 4 bases for V and 2 bases for J; bases not matched to a gene: 34. CDR3 length: 24 residues. The germline gives CDR1 TSWWSYY, CDR2 QGS. CDR3 sequence (DNA): TGTGCTCTTGGGGTCCGTGGCCCCCCAGCCCTGAACTACTGGGGCCTTAAGGGGACCGATAAACTCATCTTT. Amino acids: CALGVRGPPALNYWGLKGTDKLIF.

This clone has more than one count but fewer than ten. This likely reflects a read error, since a far larger clone is one base away. This sample also contains other DNA sequences that code for the same CDR3. This chain links TRDV1 with TRDJ1; D not resolved. The germline V gene has CDR1 TSWWSYY and CDR2 QGS. V was clipped by 0 bases and J by 7 bases, with 24 bases between them. This CDR3 contains 18 residues. The CDR3 nucleotides read TGTGCTCTTGGGGAACTTTTCCCCATTCCGGGCGAATCCGGTAAACTCATCTTT. Its translation: CALGELFPIPGESGKLIF.

For this clone: This DNA's translation and the protein TCRdb lists, from a much larger clone, do not match at residue 17, likely due to a read error; the protein shown is translated from the DNA. The V gene reported is TRDV1; the J gene is uncalled; TRDD3 reflects the table's D call only, with no check against the DNA. The germline CDR1 and CDR2 sequences are TSWWSYY and QGS. CDR3 length: 19 amino acids. The CDR3: CALGELWLQGVGYTDKPIF. The DNA for the CDR3 is TGTGCTCTTGGGGAACTATGGCTACAGGGAGTGGGTTACACCGATAAACCCATCTTT.

With regard to this clone: It differs at one base from a far larger clone, so likely a read error. This specimen includes other DNA sequences encoding the same CDR3. The V gene is TRAV38-2/DV8; the J gene was not called; TRDD3, the D gene given by the table, was not confirmed from the DNA. This CDR3 has 17 residues. Per germline, CDR1 TSESDYY and CDR2 QEAYKQQN. The CDR3 spells CALYPLTGGYGTDKLIF. CDR3 nucleotide sequence: TGTGCCCTATACCCCCTTACTGGGGGATACGGCACCGATAAGCTCATCTTT.

This clone was seen at least ten times. J is TRDJ1 and V is TRDV1; possible D gene TRDD3, 8 bases. V was pared by 4 bases and J by 8 bases, with 26 bases between. This CDR3 spans 17 amino acids. Germline assignment: CDR1 TSWWSYY and CDR2 QGS. CDR3 nucleotide sequence: TGTGCTCTTGGGGGCCTTCCTCGTACTGGGGGGATCCCCAAACTCATCTTT. It encodes CALGGLPRTGGIPKLIF.